This entry lists 8 T cell receptor beta chains sequenced from one sample in a study of T cell responses to AZD1222 COVID-19 vaccine. Some clones are missing from TCRdb's copy, which holds only in-frame ones; the method was immunoSEQ multiplex PCR. The sample carries about 92,000 clones, about 89% recorded once. Sequencing used peripheral blood, obtained on day 0 of AZD1222 vaccination. The receptors were gathered from an adult in good health.

This chain connects TRBV27 to TRBJ2-1; the match to TRBD1 covers 9 bases. This CDR3 is built from 15 residues. Per germline, CDR1 MNHEY and CDR2 SMNVEV (reference sequence). V lost 5 bases and J lost 6; bases outside the gene matches: 8. The CDR3 reads CASSPGTGTGNEQFF. DNA of the CDR3: TGTGCCAGCAGTCCAGGGACAGGGACGGGCAATGAGCAGTTCTTC.

The chain combines TRBV11-2 with TRBJ2-7; maybe TRBD1 (5 bases). In germline, CDR1 is SGHAT, CDR2 FQNNGV. V lost 0 bases to trimming and J lost 6 bases, with 15 bases between them. The CDR3 extends over 15 amino acids. The CDR3, as DNA: TGTGCCAGCAGCTTAGATGGGGCAGGCACAGGCGAGCAGTACTTC. Protein product: CASSLDGAGTGEQYF.

This clone appeared a few times. CDR3 coding DNA: TGTGCCAGCAGCTCAAAAGGACCCGGACAGGATAAACCCTATGGCTACACCTTC. It specifies CASSSKGPGQDKPYGYTF. The V and J genes are TRBV11-3 and TRBJ1-2; 7 nucleotides match TRBD1. The CDR3 sequence is 18 residues long. CDR1 and CDR2 (germline): SGHNT, YENEEA. The V gene end was trimmed by 4 bases and the J gene end by 4 bases; junction bases not matched to a gene: 18.

This clone was seen only once. This chain connects TRBV6-5 to TRBJ1-3; D gene ambiguous. The CDR3 consists of 16 residues. The V end lost 2 bases, the J end lost 0 bases, and 11 bases lay between the germline ends. CDR1 MNHEY and CDR2 SVGAGI come from the germline V gene. CDR3 nucleotide sequence: TGTGCCAGCAGTTACAACTCCCCAGGCTCTGGAAACACCATATATTTT. Translated: CASSYNSPGSGNTIYF.

The V and J genes are TRBV7-3 and TRBJ2-6, with a possible D match to TRBD2 (6 bases). The germline V gene encodes CDR1 SGHTA and CDR2 FQGTGA. The V and J ends lost 3 bases and 0 bases respectively, with 12 bases between them. The CDR3 has 17 residues. The CDR3 here is CASSLGGSFSGANVLTF. The CDR3 bases are TGTGCCAGCAGCTTGGGGGGATCTTTCTCTGGGGCCAACGTCCTGACTTTC.

This clone turned up a few times. V is TRBV7-9 and J is TRBJ2-1; perhaps TRBD2 as D (6 bases). The CDR3 is made up of 16 amino acids. The V end lost 1 base, the J end lost 3 bases, and 13 bases lay between the germline ends. Germline values: CDR1 SEHNR, CDR2 FQNEAQ (reference sequence). CDR3 coding DNA: TGTGCCAGCAGCTTAGAGGGACTCTGGAACTACAATGAGCAGTTCTTC. It is translated as CASSLEGLWNYNEQFF.

This rearrangement joins TRBV7-9 to TRBJ1-3; D perhaps matches TRBD1 (5 bases). This CDR3 contains 19 residues. Germline V CDR1 and CDR2: SEHNR, FQNEAQ (reference sequence). Trimming pared 4 bases from V and 0 bases from J, leaving 22 bases between. CDR3 nucleotides: TGTGCCAGCAGCTCCTTGCGCTACGGGGCACCTTACTCTGGAAACACCATATATTTT. Its translation is CASSSLRYGAPYSGNTIYF.

A few counts support this clone. J is TRBJ2-1 and V is TRBV15; D perhaps matches TRBD2 (5 bases). The CDR3 has 15 residues. Germline V CDR1 and CDR2: LNHNV, YYDKDF (reference sequence). With 1 base removed from V and 10 bases from J, the gap between germline ends came to 17 bases. The DNA for the CDR3 is TGTGCCACCAGCAGAGGTACGGCCGGGGTGGACGAGCAGTTCTTC. This codes for CATSRGTAGVDEQFF. The entire variable domain, with the rest obtained from reference TRBV15 and TRBJ2-1, is as follows: DAMVIQNPRYQVTQFGKPVTLSCSQTLNHNVMYWYQQKSSQAPKLLFHYYDKDFNNEADTPDNFQSRRPNTSFCFLDIRSPGLGDTAMYLCATSRGTAGVDEQFFGPGTRLTVL.